This T cell receptor beta chain was observed in a study of brain T cells in children with intractable seizures. Clones were read by immunoSEQ multiplex PCR, and TCRdb kept only the in-frame ones, dropping some. The sample shows 110,000 or so clones, roughly 94% of them seen only once. CDR1 is SGHTA and CDR2 is FQGNSA in the germline V gene. This CDR3 has 15 residues. The V and J ends lost 1 base and 2 bases respectively, with 12 bases between them. Study-level points and caveats: Absence of clones before surgery may stem from lower sequencing depth.

As to this clone: The antigen remains undetermined.

The J gene is TRBJ2-7, the V gene TRBV7-2, with TRBD2 as a possible D gene (6 bases). This sequence originates from a boy under two years old with hemimegalencephaly and intractable seizures. Sequencing was performed on peripheral blood, taken at surgery. The CDR3 DNA follows: TGTGCCAGCAGCTTAGGGAGCGGGCGGACCTACGAGCAGTACTTC. Protein product: CASSLGSGRTYEQYF.